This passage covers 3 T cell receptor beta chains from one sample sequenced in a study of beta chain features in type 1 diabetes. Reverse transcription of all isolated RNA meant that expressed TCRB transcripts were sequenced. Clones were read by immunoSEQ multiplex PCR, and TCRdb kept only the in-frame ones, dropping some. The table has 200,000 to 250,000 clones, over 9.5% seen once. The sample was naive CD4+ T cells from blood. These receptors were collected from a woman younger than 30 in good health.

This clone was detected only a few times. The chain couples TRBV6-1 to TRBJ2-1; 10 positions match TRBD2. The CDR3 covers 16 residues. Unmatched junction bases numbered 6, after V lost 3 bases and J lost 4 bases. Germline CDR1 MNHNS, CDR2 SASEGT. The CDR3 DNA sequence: TGTGCCAGCAGTGAGGTAGCGGGGGGAGGGTACAATGAGCAGTTCTTC. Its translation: CASSEVAGGGYNEQFF.

CDR3 sequence reads: CASSDPLGSGSSDTQYF. The CDR3 DNA is TGTGCCAGCAGTGACCCATTGGGGAGCGGGAGTTCAGATACGCAGTATTTT. This sequence joins TRBV25-1 and TRBJ2-3; 8 nucleotides match TRBD2. V was clipped by 3 bases and J by 4 bases; unmatched bases: 12. There are 17 residues in the CDR3. The germline CDR1 and CDR2 sequences are MGHDK and SYGVNS.

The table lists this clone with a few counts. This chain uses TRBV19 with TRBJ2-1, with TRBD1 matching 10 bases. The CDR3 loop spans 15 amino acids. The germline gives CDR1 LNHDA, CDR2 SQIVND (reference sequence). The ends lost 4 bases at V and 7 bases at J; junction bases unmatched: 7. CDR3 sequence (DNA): TGTGCCAGTAGTAGTGGGACAGGGGACTGGAATGAGCAGTTCTTC. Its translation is CASSSGTGDWNEQFF.